A single sample gave rise to the 25 T cell receptor beta chains below, sequenced in a study of cytomegalovirus exposure and HLA in healthy donors. The PCR contained 60 Vbeta and 13 Jbeta primers. Some clones are missing from TCRdb's copy, which holds only in-frame ones; the method was immunoSEQ multiplex PCR. The sample contains 150,000 or so clones, 75% to 80% of which appear only once. The sequenced sample consisted of PBMCs. These receptors were obtained from a woman in her 50s in good health and CMV-seropositive.

The chain carries TRBV6-5 and TRBJ2-7, with 8 bases aligning to TRBD1. V lost 5 bases and J lost 1; bases outside the gene matches: 4. This CDR3 has 14 amino acids. In germline, CDR1 is MNHEY, CDR2 SVGAGI. The DNA for the CDR3 is TGTGCCAGCAGTCAGGACAGGGCGTCCTACGAGCAGTACTTC. It translates to CASSQDRASYEQYF.

The chain has TRBV7-2 and TRBJ1-1; 9 nucleotides agree with TRBD1. CDR3 size: 15 residues. The germline V gene has CDR1 SGHTA and CDR2 FQGNSA. The J segment lost 8 bases and the V segment lost 5 bases, leaving 12 bases of the junction unmatched. The CDR3 coding sequence is TGTGCCAGCAGCCCGGACTACAGGGGGCCCAGCGAAGCTTTCTTT. This codes for CASSPDYRGPSEAFF. Using reference TRBV7-2 and TRBJ1-1 for the parts outside the CDR3, the full variable domain is GAGVSQSPSNKVTEKGKDVELRCDPISGHTALYWYRQSLGQGLEFLIYFQGNSAPDKSGLPSDRFSAERTGGSVSTLTIQRTQQEDSAVYLCASSPDYRGPSEAFFGQGTRLTVV.

This clone was counted between two and nine times. J is TRBJ1-1 and V is TRBV11-2; D is perhaps TRBD1 (6 bases). This CDR3 contains 17 residues. CDR1 SGHAT and CDR2 FQNNGV come from the germline V gene. The germline V and J ends were trimmed by 5 bases and 5 bases, with 24 bases remaining between them. CDR3 loop: CASSAKVTAGEGTEAFF. DNA for the CDR3: TGTGCCAGCAGCGCGAAAGTAACGGCAGGGGAAGGGACTGAAGCTTTCTTT.

V and J are TRBV6-5 and TRBJ2-7, with 11 bases lining up with TRBD1. This CDR3 comprises 15 residues. Germline values: CDR1 MNHEY, CDR2 SVGAGI. Trimming took 7 bases from V and 5 from J; bases not matched to a gene: 10. For the CDR3, the DNA is TGTGCCAGCAAAATAGTCGGACAGGGGGCCAACGAGCAGTACTTC. Protein product: CASKIVGQGANEQYF.

The count of this clone is one. The chain employs TRBV19 and TRBJ1-1; weak D call: TRBD1 (5 bases). The germline gives CDR1 LNHDA, CDR2 SQIVND (reference sequence). The V gene lost 9 bases and the J gene lost 6 bases, with 11 bases spanning the gap. The CDR3 loop spans 11 amino acids. CDR3 protein: CASQDNSEAFF. The CDR3 DNA reads as TGTGCCAGCCAGGACAATTCTGAAGCTTTCTTT.

This chain links TRBV6-1 with TRBJ2-1; 8 bases agree with TRBD2. This CDR3 is built from 17 residues. Per germline, CDR1 MNHNS and CDR2 SASEGT. Trimming at V came to 1 base and at J to 4 bases, leaving 9 bases not matched to a gene. The CDR3 DNA follows: TGTGCCAGCAGTGAAGGGTATGGTGCGGGAGGATACAATGAGCAGTTCTTC. This sequence encodes CASSEGYGAGGYNEQFF.

The V and J genes are TRBV7-6 and TRBJ1-2; D is unclear. The CDR3 is 13 residues long. The germline gives CDR1 SGHVS, CDR2 FNYEAQ. V gave up 2 bases and J gave up 8 bases, with 12 bases separating them. DNA for the CDR3: TGTGCCAGCAGCTTACTGGACTTGACGGGCTACACCTTC. The encoded protein is CASSLLDLTGYTF.

This clone was found a few times. The gene calls are TRBV7-9 and TRBJ2-7; D is possibly TRBD2 (5 bases). Trimming took off 0 bases at V and 5 bases at J, with 14 bases between the two ends. Germline CDR1 SEHNR, CDR2 FQNEAQ (reference sequence). The CDR3 covers 15 residues. The CDR3 protein is CASSLALAGHNEQYF. The CDR3 DNA is TGTGCCAGCAGCTTAGCGCTGGCGGGTCACAACGAGCAGTACTTC.

The rearrangement uses TRBV28 and TRBJ1-2; D ambiguous. Trimming shortened V by 6 bases and J by 2 bases, and 4 bases separated the two germline ends. Looked up from germline, CDR1 is MDHEN and CDR2 is SYDVKM. The CDR3 consists of 11 residues. CDR3 nucleotide sequence: TGTGCCAGCAGCTACAACTATGGCTACACCTTC. Residues: CASSYNYGYTF.

The V call is TRBV5-1, the J call TRBJ1-5; D gene uncertain. Germline CDR1 is SGHRS and CDR2 is YFSETQ. The CDR3 length is 13 residues. CDR3 sequence (DNA): TGCGCTACGGCGGAGGGTCCCAATCAGCCCCAGCATTTT. This encodes CATAEGPNQPQHF.

This chain uses TRBV5-6 with TRBJ2-1; 12 bases are a match to TRBD1. The V gene end was trimmed by 3 bases and the J gene end by 4 bases; junction bases not matched to a gene: 2. The CDR3 sequence is 15 residues long. Germline CDR1 SGHDT, CDR2 YYEEEE. CDR3 sequence: CASSWGQGAYNEQFF. CDR3 bases: TGTGCCAGCAGCTGGGGACAGGGGGCGTACAATGAGCAGTTCTTC.

This clone was detected a few times. The CDR3 nucleotides are TGTGCCAGCGGGAGAAATCAGCCCCAGCATTTT. Protein sequence: CASGRNQPQHF. The chain uses TRBV6-6 and TRBJ1-5; D is undetermined. The CDR3 consists of 11 residues. Germline CDR1 reads MNHNY; CDR2 reads SVGAGI (reference sequence). V was shortened by 8 bases and J by 4 bases, with 6 bases between the two germline ends.

This chain connects TRBV15 to TRBJ1-1, with D possibly matching TRBD1 (5 bases). V lost 3 bases and J 9 bases, leaving 23 bases between the germline ends. The CDR3 covers 16 residues. Germline assignment: CDR1 LNHNV and CDR2 YYDKDF (reference sequence). The DNA of the CDR3 is TGTGCCACCAGCAGCCCCACGGGGGACGTGGGGACTCAAGCTTTCTTT. The encoded protein is CATSSPTGDVGTQAFF.

In its sample, this clone was seen a few times. The chain's CDR3 is CASSLVGAVNQPQHF. Here the CDR3 DNA reads TGTGCCAGCAGCTTAGTAGGGGCAGTTAATCAGCCCCAGCATTTT. The rearrangement links TRBV7-2 to TRBJ1-5; tentative D call: TRBD1 (5 bases). Trimming stripped 1 base from V and 4 bases from J, with 11 bases between. This CDR3 comprises 15 residues. Germline V lookup: CDR1 SGHTA, CDR2 FQGNSA.

The chain has TRBV4-3 and TRBJ2-7; 7 bases match TRBD1. After removal of 4 bases from V and 0 bases from J, the junction contained 6 bases not matched to a gene. This CDR3 spans 15 amino acids. The germline V gene encodes CDR1 LGHNA and CDR2 YSLEER. The CDR3 loop is CASSLRQGGSYEQYF. CDR3 bases: TGCGCCAGCAGCCTTAGACAGGGTGGCTCCTACGAGCAGTACTTC.

The chain is built from TRBV25-1 and TRBJ2-5, with unresolved D. CDR1 MGHDK and CDR2 SYGVNS come from the germline V gene. This CDR3 region has 14 residues. V lost 3 bases, J lost 5 bases, and 13 bases lay in between. The CDR3 region is CASSDPLRSETQYF. In DNA, the CDR3 is TGTGCCAGCAGTGACCCTCTCAGATCGGAGACCCAGTACTTC.

The chain combines TRBV28 with TRBJ2-7; 7 nucleotides line up with TRBD1. Looked up from germline, CDR1 is MDHEN and CDR2 is SYDVKM. The CDR3 is 15 amino acids. V dropped 7 bases and J dropped 6; count of bases not matched to a gene: 15. Here the CDR3 DNA reads TGTGCCAGCACCACCCCGACCGGGACAGTGAGCGAGCAGTACTTC. Translation gives CASTTPTGTVSEQYF.

CDR3 amino acids: CASSPGYTAGELFF. As DNA, the CDR3 is TGCGCCAGCAGCCCGGGATACACCGCCGGGGAGCTGTTTTTT. The chain carries TRBV5-1 and TRBJ2-2; the D gene is possibly TRBD2 (5 bases). V was shortened by 4 bases and J by 6 bases, with 13 bases between the two germline ends. This CDR3 comprises 14 residues. CDR1 and CDR2 (germline): SGHRS, YFSETQ.

The CDR3 protein is CASSQGQGYDYGYTF. The CDR3, as DNA: TGCGCCAGCAGCCAAGGACAGGGGTACGACTATGGCTACACCTTC. The genes are TRBV4-1 and TRBJ1-2; 8 nucleotides agree with TRBD1. The CDR3 spans 15 residues. V lost 1 base to trimming and J lost 3 bases; unmatched junction nucleotides: 4. CDR1 is MGHRA and CDR2 is YSYEKL in the germline V gene.

The V call is TRBV4-3, the J call TRBJ2-2; no clear D gene. Germline V gene data show CDR1 as LGHNA and CDR2 as YSLEER. V gave up 3 bases and J gave up 7 bases, with 9 bases separating them. There are 13 residues in the CDR3. CDR3 in amino acids: CASSQPEHGELFF. The CDR3, as DNA: TGCGCCAGCAGCCAGCCTGAGCACGGGGAGCTGTTTTTT.

The chain recombines TRBV6-1 with TRBJ2-3; the match to TRBD2 covers 9 bases. The length of the CDR3 is 15 residues. J lost 4 bases, V lost 4 bases, and 6 bases had no gene match. Per germline, CDR1 MNHNS and CDR2 SASEGT. DNA for the CDR3: TGTGCCAGCAGTGCGGGCGGGGGGGCGGCAGATACGCAGTATTTT. This translates into CASSAGGGAADTQYF.

This sequence joins TRBV5-6 and TRBJ1-2, with 10 positions matching TRBD1. CDR3 length: 15 residues. V lost 2 bases to trimming and J lost 4 bases; unmatched junction nucleotides: 5. CDR1 is SGHDT and CDR2 is YYEEEE in the germline V gene. The CDR3 is CASSFWGQGLYGYTF. DNA for the CDR3: TGTGCCAGCAGCTTCTGGGGACAGGGGCTCTATGGCTACACCTTC.

The chain employs TRBV5-4 and TRBJ1-4, with 8 bases identical to TRBD1. CDR3 size: 18 residues. The junction had 11 bases not matched to a gene; V was cut back by 2 bases and J by 2 bases. Per germline, CDR1 SGHNT and CDR2 YYREEE (reference sequence). As DNA, the CDR3 is TGTGCCAGCAGCTTCGGACAGGGTAAATGGAGGACTAATGAAAAACTGTTTTTT. Its protein is CASSFGQGKWRTNEKLFF.

Details on this clone: One end of the junction is discordant with germline, which a read error may explain. The chain employs TRBV6-1 and TRBJ1-5; D not certain. The CDR3 runs to 16 residues. Germline V lookup: CDR1 MNHNS, CDR2 SASEGT. The CDR3: CASREVEAYSNQPQHF. The CDR3 DNA reads as TGTGCCAGCAGGGAAGTAGAGGCCTATAGCAATCAGCCCCAGCATTTT.

The chain links TRBV30 to TRBJ2-5; 10 bases fit TRBD1. J gave up 5 bases and V 1 base, and 10 bases lay outside the gene matches. The CDR3 is 16 amino acids. The germline V gene encodes CDR1 GTSNPN and CDR2 SVGIG (reference sequence). CDR3 amino acids: CAWSAYRTGGGETQYF. In DNA form, the CDR3 reads TGTGCCTGGAGTGCCTACCGGACAGGGGGTGGTGAGACCCAGTACTTC.